The clone carrying this T cell receptor (beta chain) was detected a few times. This entry comes from a study of T cell repertoires in cytomegalovirus infection. A single record per CDR3 protein comes from TCRdb applying MiXCR to the reads. The sample shows hundreds of thousands of distinct CDR3 sequences, 20% to 25% of them seen only once. This CDR3 spans 16 amino acids. Germline loops: CDR1 SNHLY, CDR2 FYNNEI. The ends lost 2 bases at V and 5 bases at J; junction bases unmatched: 7. The chain is built from TRBV2 and TRBJ1-5; 9 nucleotides match TRBD1. The clonotype comes from a human donor in good health (CMV status not recorded). Some clones in this sample may be carry-over from other donors' samples. Sequencing was done on a sample of CD8+ T cells from PBMCs. CDR3 loop: CASSEHRTGADQPQHF. The CDR3 DNA follows: TGTGCCAGCAGTGAACATCGGACAGGGGCTGATCAGCCCCAGCATTTT.